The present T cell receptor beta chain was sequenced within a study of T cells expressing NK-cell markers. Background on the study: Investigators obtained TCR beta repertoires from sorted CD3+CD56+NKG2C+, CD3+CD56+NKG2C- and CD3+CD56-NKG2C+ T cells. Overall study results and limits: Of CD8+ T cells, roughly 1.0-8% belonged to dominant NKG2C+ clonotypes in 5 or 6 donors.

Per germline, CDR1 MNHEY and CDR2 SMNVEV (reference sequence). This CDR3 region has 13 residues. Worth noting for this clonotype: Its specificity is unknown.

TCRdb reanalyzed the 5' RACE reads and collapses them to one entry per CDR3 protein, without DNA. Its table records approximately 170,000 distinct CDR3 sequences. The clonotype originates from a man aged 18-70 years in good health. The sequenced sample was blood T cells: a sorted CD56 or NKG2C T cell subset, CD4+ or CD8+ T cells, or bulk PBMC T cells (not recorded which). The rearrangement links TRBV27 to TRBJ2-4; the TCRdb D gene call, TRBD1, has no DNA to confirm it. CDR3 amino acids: CASSPGTGNIQYF.